Listed below are T cell receptor beta chains from one sample, sequenced in a study of cytomegalovirus exposure and HLA in healthy donors. The repertoire was sequenced with immunoSEQ multiplex PCR; TCRdb's copy has only in-frame clones and lacks some. Of some 130,000 clones detected, 77% appear once; the ten largest clones hold 4% to 5%. The sequenced material came from PBMCs. These receptors all come from a male donor in good health and CMV-seropositive. The CDR3 runs from the conserved cysteine through the conserved F or W. A D gene is named only where the DNA matches it firmly. Clone size is stated in some rows and not others, as once, few, many or a class when expanded.

D: .; size: .; V: TRBV20-1; J: TRBJ2-7; CDR3: CSARDRSQYF; DNA: TGCAGTGCTAGAGATCGGAGCCAGTACTTC
D: .; size: .; V: TRBV4-2; J: TRBJ1-5; CDR3: CASSRQKGSSNQPQHF; DNA: TGTGCCAGCAGCAGACAGAAGGGTAGTAGCAATCAGCCCCAGCATTTT
D: TRBD1; size: .; V: TRBV30; J: TRBJ2-2; CDR3: CARGQSNTGELFF; DNA: TGTGCCAGGGGACAGTCGAACACCGGGGAGCTGTTTTTT
D: TRBD1; size: .; V: TRBV5-8; J: TRBJ1-5; CDR3: CASSAAKGQGGLRSNQPQHF; DNA: TGTGCCAGCAGCGCAGCGAAGGGACAGGGTGGTTTGAGGAGCAATCAGCCCCAGCATTTT
D: TRBD1; size: .; V: TRBV30; J: TRBJ2-5; CDR3: CAWSSQGGETQYF; DNA: TGTGCCTGGAGTTCACAGGGGGGAGAGACCCAGTACTTC
D: .; size: .; V: TRBV15; J: TRBJ2-3; CDR3: CATSRDRVTADTQYF; DNA: TGTGCCACCAGCAGAGACAGGGTTACGGCAGATACGCAGTATTTT
D: TRBD1; size: once; V: TRBV6-1; J: TRBJ2-2; CDR3: CASREGQGSTGELFF; DNA: TGTGCCAGCAGAGAAGGACAGGGCTCCACCGGGGAGCTGTTTTTT
D: .; size: .; V: TRBV7-3; J: TRBJ2-5; CDR3: CASSLKGGAWETQYF; DNA: TGTGCCAGCAGCTTAAAAGGGGGTGCTTGGGAGACCCAGTACTTC
D: .; size: .; V: TRBV19; J: TRBJ2-7; CDR3: CASSTPGTPPSKQYF; DNA: TGTGCCAGTAGTACCCCTGGGACACCTCCAAGTAAGCAGTACTTC
D: TRBD2; size: .; V: TRBV28; J: TRBJ2-6; CDR3: CASSLRGGISGANVLTF; DNA: TGTGCCAGCAGTTTACGGGGGGGCATCTCTGGGGCCAACGTCCTGACTTTC
D: .; size: few; V: TRBV5-6; J: TRBJ1-1; CDR3: CASSLGGRTEAFF; DNA: TGTGCCAGCAGCTTGGGGGGGCGCACTGAAGCTTTCTTT
D: .; size: .; V: TRBV30; J: TRBJ1-2; CDR3: CAWRAWGRPDYGYTF; DNA: TGTGCCTGGAGAGCATGGGGCAGGCCAGACTATGGCTACACCTTC
D: .; size: few; V: TRBV6-6; J: TRBJ2-7; CDR3: CASSYSNTYEQYF; DNA: TGTGCCAGCAGTTATTCCAACACCTACGAGCAGTACTTC
D: TRBD1; size: .; V: TRBV5-1; J: TRBJ1-6; CDR3: CASSLGQGSSPLHF; DNA: TGCGCCAGCAGCTTGGGACAGGGAAGTTCACCCCTCCACTTT
D: .; size: once; V: TRBV9; J: TRBJ2-3; CDR3: CASSVEGFSTDTQYF; DNA: TGTGCCAGCAGCGTAGAGGGGTTTAGCACAGATACGCAGTATTTT
D: TRBD1; size: .; V: TRBV5-8; J: TRBJ2-3; CDR3: CASSSSIWTGLDTQYF; DNA: TGTGCCAGCAGCTCCTCAATATGGACAGGGTTGGATACGCAGTATTTT
D: .; size: .; V: TRBV7-2; J: TRBJ2-5; CDR3: CASSFTSTRETQYF; DNA: TGTGCCAGCAGCTTTACCTCCACTAGAGAGACCCAGTACTTC
D: .; size: .; V: TRBV6-1; J: TRBJ1-3; CDR3: CASSALAGEFGNTIYF; DNA: TGTGCCAGCAGTGCCCTTGCCGGGGAATTTGGAAACACCATATATTTT
D: TRBD1; size: .; V: TRBV6-5; J: TRBJ2-7; CDR3: CASSYPTGSGEQYF; DNA: TGTGCCAGCAGTTACCCGACAGGGTCGGGGGAGCAGTACTTC
D: TRBD2; size: .; V: TRBV19; J: TRBJ2-5; CDR3: CASKEGLAGWETQYF; DNA: TGTGCCAGTAAGGAGGGACTAGCGGGTTGGGAGACCCAGTACTTC
D: TRBD1; size: few; V: TRBV2; J: TRBJ1-4; CDR3: CASTLDRGRLFF; DNA: TGTGCCAGCACCTTGGACAGGGGCAGGCTGTTTTTT
D: .; size: .; V: TRBV4-2; J: TRBJ2-7; CDR3: CASSPHREKYEQYF; DNA: TGTGCCAGCAGCCCGCACAGGGAGAAATACGAGCAGTACTTC
D: TRBD1; size: .; V: TRBV5-1; J: TRBJ2-7; CDR3: CASSRGQGKDEQYF; DNA: TGCGCCAGCAGCAGGGGACAGGGGAAGGACGAGCAGTACTTC
D: .; size: .; V: TRBV7-9; J: TRBJ1-1; CDR3: CASSLGAGTEAFF; DNA: TGTGCCAGCAGCTTAGGTGCGGGAACTGAAGCTTTCTTT
D: .; size: .; V: TRBV7-9; J: TRBJ2-4; CDR3: CASSLLAKNIQYF; DNA: TGTGCCAGCAGCTTACTAGCCAAAAACATTCAGTACTTC
D: .; size: .; V: TRBV6-5; J: TRBJ1-6; CDR3: CASSPTGMGSPLHF; DNA: TGTGCCAGCAGTCCAACAGGGATGGGCTCACCCCTCCACTTT